This paragraph reports one T cell receptor beta chain. Its antigen is as yet unknown. CDR1 is SGHTA and CDR2 is FQGNSA in the germline V gene. V was trimmed by 2 bases and J by 0 bases, leaving 13 bases between them. The length of the CDR3 is 16 residues. This sample is part of a study of T cell clones after liver transplantation. Study overall: Graft-donor-reactive sequences were compared with third-party-reactive TCRbeta sequences from pre-transplant mixed lymphocyte reactions. Samples came pre-transplant, pre-randomization before withdrawal, and post-randomization after withdrawal ended. Study-wide results and limits: Rather than being deleted, graft donor-reactive T cells may have moved into the graft. In a couple of subjects, few donor cells limited the measurable donor-reactive repertoire.

Assay: immunoSEQ multiplex PCR; the TCRdb copy retains only in-frame clones and omits some. This sample has around 77,000 clones, with roughly 80% found just once. This chain connects TRBV7-2 to TRBJ1-1, with D possibly TRBD1 on 6 matching bases. The material was CD4+ T cells from blood, obtained 12 months after liver transplant. This receptor was obtained from a human patient who received a liver transplant. Some T cells may have come from the graft donor. The CDR3 nucleotides are TGTGCCAGCAGCTTACGGGCGACAGGCCTGAACACTGAAGCTTTCTTT. Encoded protein: CASSLRATGLNTEAFF. Filled out from reference TRBV7-2 and TRBJ1-1, the complete variable domain reads GAGVSQSPSNKVTEKGKDVELRCDPISGHTALYWYRQSLGQGLEFLIYFQGNSAPDKSGLPSDRFSAERTGGSVSTLTIQRTQQEDSAVYLCASSLRATGLNTEAFFGQGTRLTVV.